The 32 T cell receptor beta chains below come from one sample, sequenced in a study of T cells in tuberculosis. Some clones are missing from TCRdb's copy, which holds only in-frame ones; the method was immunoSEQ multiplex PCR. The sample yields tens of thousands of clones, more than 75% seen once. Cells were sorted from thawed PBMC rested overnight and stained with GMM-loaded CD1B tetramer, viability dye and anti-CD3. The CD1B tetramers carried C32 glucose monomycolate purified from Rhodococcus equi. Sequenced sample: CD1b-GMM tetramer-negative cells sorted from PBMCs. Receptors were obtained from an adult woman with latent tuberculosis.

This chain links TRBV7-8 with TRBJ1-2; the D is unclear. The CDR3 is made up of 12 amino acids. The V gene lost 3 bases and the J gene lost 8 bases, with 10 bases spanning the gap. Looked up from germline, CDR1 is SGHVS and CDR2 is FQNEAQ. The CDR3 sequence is CASSFSVGGYTF. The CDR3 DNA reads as TGTGCCAGCAGCTTCTCTGTTGGCGGCTACACCTTC.

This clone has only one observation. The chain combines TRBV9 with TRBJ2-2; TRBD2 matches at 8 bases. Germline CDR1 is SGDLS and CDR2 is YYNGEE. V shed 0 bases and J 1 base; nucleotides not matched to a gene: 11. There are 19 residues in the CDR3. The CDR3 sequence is CASSVERTGGAVNTGELFF. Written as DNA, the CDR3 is TGTGCCAGCAGCGTAGAGAGGACGGGGGGGGCCGTGAACACCGGGGAGCTGTTTTTT.

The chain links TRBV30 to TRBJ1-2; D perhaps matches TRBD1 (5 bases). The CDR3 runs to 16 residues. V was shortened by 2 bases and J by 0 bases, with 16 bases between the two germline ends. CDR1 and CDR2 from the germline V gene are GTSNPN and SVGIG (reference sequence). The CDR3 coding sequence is TGTGCCTGGAGTAACCCCCTCGACAGTCCTAACTATGGCTACACCTTC. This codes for CAWSNPLDSPNYGYTF.

The CDR3 DNA reads TGTGCCAGCAGTGGACAGGGGGCATCATCGCCCTACGAGCAGTACTTC. Its translation: CASSGQGASSPYEQYF. The chain is built from TRBV2 and TRBJ2-7; 10 nucleotides match TRBD1. CDR3 length: 16 amino acids. The V gene's germline CDR1 is SNHLY and CDR2 FYNNEI. The junction had 8 bases not matched to a gene; V was cut back by 4 bases and J by 2 bases.

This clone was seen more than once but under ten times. The CDR3 loop is CASSENPGRPQHF. CDR3 sequence (DNA): TGTGCCAGCAGTGAAAACCCTGGGCGGCCCCAGCATTTT. The V call is TRBV6-1, the J call TRBJ1-5; D gene ambiguous. Germline V gives CDR1 MNHNS, CDR2 SASEGT. The CDR3 is 13 residues long. Trimming shortened V by 2 bases and J by 9 bases, and 11 bases separated the two germline ends.

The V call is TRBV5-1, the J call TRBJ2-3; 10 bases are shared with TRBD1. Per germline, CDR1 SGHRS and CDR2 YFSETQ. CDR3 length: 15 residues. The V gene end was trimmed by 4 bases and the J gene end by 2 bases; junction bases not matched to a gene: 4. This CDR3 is CASSDRGRPTDTQYF. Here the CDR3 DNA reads TGCGCCAGCAGCGACAGGGGGCGACCCACAGATACGCAGTATTTT.

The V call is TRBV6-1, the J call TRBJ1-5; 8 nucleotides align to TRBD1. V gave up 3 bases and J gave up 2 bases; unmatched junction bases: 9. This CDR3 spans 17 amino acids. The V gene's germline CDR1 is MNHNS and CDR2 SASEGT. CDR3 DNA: TGTGCCAGCAGTGACCGGGACAGGAGGGCCGGCAATCAGCCCCAGCATTTT. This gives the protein CASSDRDRRAGNQPQHF.

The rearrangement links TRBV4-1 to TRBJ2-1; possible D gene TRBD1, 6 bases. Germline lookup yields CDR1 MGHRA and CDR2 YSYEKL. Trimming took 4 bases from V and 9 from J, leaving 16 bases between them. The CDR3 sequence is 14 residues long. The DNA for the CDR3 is TGCGCCAGCAGCCTAAGATCAGGGGACGGTGAGCAGTTCTTC. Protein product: CASSLRSGDGEQFF.

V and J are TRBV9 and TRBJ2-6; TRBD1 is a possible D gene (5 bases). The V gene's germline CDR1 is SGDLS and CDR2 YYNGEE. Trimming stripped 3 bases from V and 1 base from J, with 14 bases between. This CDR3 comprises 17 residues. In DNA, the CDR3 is TGTGCCAGCAGCGATGGGGCCCAGGCGTCTGGGGCCAACGTCCTGACTTTC. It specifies CASSDGAQASGANVLTF.

The CDR3 reads CASSLEGSDSPLHF. In DNA, the CDR3 is TGTGCCAGCAGCTTAGAAGGGAGCGATTCACCCCTCCACTTT. This sequence joins TRBV13 and TRBJ1-6; D is ambiguous. The V gene's germline CDR1 is PRHDT and CDR2 FYEKMQ (reference sequence). The CDR3 covers 14 residues. The V gene lost 1 base and the J gene lost 8 bases, with 9 bases spanning the gap.

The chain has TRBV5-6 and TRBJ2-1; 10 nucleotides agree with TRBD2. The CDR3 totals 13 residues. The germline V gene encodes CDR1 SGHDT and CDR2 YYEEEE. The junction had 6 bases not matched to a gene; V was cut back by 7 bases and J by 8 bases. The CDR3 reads CASERGGTYEQFF. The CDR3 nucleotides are TGTGCCAGCGAGCGGGGGGGCACGTATGAGCAGTTCTTC.

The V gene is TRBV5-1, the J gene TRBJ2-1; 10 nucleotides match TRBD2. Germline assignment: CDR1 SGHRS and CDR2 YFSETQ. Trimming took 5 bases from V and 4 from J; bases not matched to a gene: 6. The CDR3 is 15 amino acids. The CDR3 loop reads CASSAIAGGYNEQFF. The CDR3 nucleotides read TGCGCCAGCAGTGCCATAGCGGGGGGTTACAATGAGCAGTTCTTC.

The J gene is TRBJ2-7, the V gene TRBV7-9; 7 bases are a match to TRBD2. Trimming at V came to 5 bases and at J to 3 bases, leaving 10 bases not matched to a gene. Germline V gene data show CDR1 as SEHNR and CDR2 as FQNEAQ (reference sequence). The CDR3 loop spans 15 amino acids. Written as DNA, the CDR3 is TGTGCCAGCAGCGCCTTTGGGGGGGGACGCTACGAGCAGTACGTC. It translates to CASSAFGGGRYEQYV.

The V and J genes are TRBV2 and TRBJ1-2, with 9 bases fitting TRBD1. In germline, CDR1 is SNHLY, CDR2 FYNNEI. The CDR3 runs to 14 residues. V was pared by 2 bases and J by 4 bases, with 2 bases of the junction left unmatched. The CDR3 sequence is CASSETGGGYGYTF. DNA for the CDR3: TGTGCCAGCAGTGAAACAGGGGGCGGCTATGGCTACACCTTC.

The CDR3 nucleotides read TGTGCCAGTAGTCCAGGATTCCAAGAGACCCAGTACTTC. As protein: CASSPGFQETQYF. V is TRBV19 and J is TRBJ2-5; D gene uncertain. Germline V CDR1 and CDR2: LNHDA, SQIVND (reference sequence). Trimming cost V 5 bases and J 1 base, with 8 bases left between them. The CDR3 is made up of 13 amino acids. The full variable domain, completed using reference TRBV19 and TRBJ2-5, is DGGITQSPKYLFRKEGQNVTLSCEQNLNHDAMYWYRQDPGQGLRLIYYSQIVNDFQKGDIAEGYSVSREKKESFPLTVTSAQKNPTAFYLCASSPGFQETQYFGPGTRLLVL.

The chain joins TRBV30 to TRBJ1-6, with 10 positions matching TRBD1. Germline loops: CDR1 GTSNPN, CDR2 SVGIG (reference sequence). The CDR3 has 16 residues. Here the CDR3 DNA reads TGTGCGGCCGGGACAGGGGTTTTGTCCTATAATTCACCCCTCCACTTT. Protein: CAAGTGVLSYNSPLHF.

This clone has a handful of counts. This CDR3 reads CASSAGHSYEQYV. The CDR3 nucleotides are TGTGCCAGTAGTGCAGGACATTCCTACGAGCAGTACGTC. The rearrangement links TRBV19 to TRBJ2-7; perhaps TRBD1 as D (5 bases). Trimming stripped 5 bases from V and 1 base from J, with 9 bases between. The CDR3 runs to 13 residues. The germline V gene encodes CDR1 LNHDA and CDR2 SQIVND (reference sequence).

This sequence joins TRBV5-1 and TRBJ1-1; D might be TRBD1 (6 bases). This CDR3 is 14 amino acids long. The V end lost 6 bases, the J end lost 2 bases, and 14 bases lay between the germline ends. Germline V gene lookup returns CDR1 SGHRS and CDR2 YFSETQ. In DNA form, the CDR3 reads TGCGCCAGCACCCAGGGGAGAGGAAACACTGAAGCTTTCTTT. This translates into CASTQGRGNTEAFF.

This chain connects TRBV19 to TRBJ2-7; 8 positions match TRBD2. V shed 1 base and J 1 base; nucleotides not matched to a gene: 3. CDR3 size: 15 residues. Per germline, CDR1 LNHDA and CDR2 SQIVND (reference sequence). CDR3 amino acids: CASSIGAGDSYEQYV. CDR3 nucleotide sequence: TGTGCCAGTAGTATAGGAGCGGGGGATTCCTACGAGCAGTACGTC.

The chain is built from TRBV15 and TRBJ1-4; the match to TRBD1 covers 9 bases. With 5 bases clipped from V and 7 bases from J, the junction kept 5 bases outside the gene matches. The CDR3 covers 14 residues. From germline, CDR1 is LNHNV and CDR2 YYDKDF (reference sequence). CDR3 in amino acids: CATSGTGPGEKLFF. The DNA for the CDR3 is TGTGCCACCAGCGGGACAGGGCCGGGTGAAAAACTGTTTTTT. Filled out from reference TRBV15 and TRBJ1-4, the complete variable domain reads DAMVIQNPRYQVTQFGKPVTLSCSQTLNHNVMYWYQQKSSQAPKLLFHYYDKDFNNEADTPDNFQSRRPNTSFCFLDIRSPGLGDTAMYLCATSGTGPGEKLFFGSGTQLSVL.

The CDR3 here is CATSRTQGDNEKLFF. The CDR3 nucleotides read TGTGCCACCAGCAGAACCCAGGGGGATAATGAAAAACTGTTTTTT. This chain joins TRBV15 and TRBJ1-4; 7 nucleotides line up with TRBD1. Germline V lookup: CDR1 LNHNV, CDR2 YYDKDF (reference sequence). V lost 2 bases and J lost 4; bases outside the gene matches: 4. The CDR3 spans 15 residues.

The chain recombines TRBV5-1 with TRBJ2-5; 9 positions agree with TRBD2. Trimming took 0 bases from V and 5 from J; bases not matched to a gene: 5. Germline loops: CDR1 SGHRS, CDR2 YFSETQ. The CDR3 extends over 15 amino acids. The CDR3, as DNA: TGCGCCAGCAGCTTGGGGGTTGGACTAGCGGAGACCCAGTACTTC. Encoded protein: CASSLGVGLAETQYF.

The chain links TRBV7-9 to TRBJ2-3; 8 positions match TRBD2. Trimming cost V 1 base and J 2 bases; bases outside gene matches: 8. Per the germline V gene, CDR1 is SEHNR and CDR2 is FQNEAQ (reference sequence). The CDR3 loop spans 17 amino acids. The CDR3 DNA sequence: TGTGCCAGCAGCTTAGTTTTCGGGGGGGGATACACAGATACGCAGTATTTT. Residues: CASSLVFGGGYTDTQYF.

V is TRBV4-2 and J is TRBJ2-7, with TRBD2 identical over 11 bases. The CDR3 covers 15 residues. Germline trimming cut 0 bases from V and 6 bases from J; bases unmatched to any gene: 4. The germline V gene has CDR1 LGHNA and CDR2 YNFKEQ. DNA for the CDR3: TGTGCCAGCAGCCAAGATGGCCTAGCGGGGGGCGAGCAGTACTTC. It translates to CASSQDGLAGGEQYF.

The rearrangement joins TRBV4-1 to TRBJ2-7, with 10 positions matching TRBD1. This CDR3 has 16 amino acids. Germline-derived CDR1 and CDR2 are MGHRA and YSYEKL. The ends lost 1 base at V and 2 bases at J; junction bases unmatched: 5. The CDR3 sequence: CASSQVPGQGAYEQYF. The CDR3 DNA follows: TGCGCCAGCAGCCAAGTGCCTGGACAGGGGGCCTACGAGCAGTACTTC.

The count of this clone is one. The CDR3 loop is CATSPSGGGRPQHF. The CDR3 DNA reads as TGTGCCACCAGTCCGAGTGGGGGAGGGCGGCCCCAGCATTTT. This chain connects TRBV15 to TRBJ1-5; the D gene is possibly TRBD1 (5 bases). The V end lost 6 bases, the J end lost 9 bases, and 18 bases lay between the germline ends. This CDR3 contains 14 residues. Germline-derived CDR1 and CDR2 are LNHNV and YYDKDF (reference sequence).

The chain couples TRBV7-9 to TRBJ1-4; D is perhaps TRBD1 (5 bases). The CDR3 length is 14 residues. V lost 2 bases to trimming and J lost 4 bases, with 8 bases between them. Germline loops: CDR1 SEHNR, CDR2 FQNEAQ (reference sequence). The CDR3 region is CASSLKGFNEKLFF. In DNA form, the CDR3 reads TGTGCCAGCAGCTTAAAGGGGTTTAATGAAAAACTGTTTTTT.

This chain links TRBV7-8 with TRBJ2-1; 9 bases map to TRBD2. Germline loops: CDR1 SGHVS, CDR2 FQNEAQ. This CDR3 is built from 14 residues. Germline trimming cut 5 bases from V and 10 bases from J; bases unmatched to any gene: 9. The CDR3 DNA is TGTGCCAGCAGCCCATCTAGGACTAGCGTCGAGCAGTTCTTC. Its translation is CASSPSRTSVEQFF.

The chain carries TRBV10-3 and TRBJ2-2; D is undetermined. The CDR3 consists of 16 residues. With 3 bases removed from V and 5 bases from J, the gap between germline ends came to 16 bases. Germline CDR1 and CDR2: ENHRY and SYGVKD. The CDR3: CAISDPGSTVTGELFF. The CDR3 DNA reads TGTGCCATCAGTGACCCCGGGTCTACGGTAACCGGGGAGCTGTTTTTT.

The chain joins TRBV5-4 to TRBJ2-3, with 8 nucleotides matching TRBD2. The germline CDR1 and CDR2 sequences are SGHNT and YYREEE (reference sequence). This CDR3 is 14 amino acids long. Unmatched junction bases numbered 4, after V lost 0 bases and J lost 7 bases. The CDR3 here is CASSLAGGAYTQYF. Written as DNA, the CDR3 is TGTGCCAGCAGCTTGGCCGGGGGGGCCTATACGCAGTATTTT.

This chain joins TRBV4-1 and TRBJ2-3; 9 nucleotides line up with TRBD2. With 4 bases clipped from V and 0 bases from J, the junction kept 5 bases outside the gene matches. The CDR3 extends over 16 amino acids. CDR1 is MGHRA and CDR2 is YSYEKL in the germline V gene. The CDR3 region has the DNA TGCGCCAGCAGCCTTCCGGGACTAGCTAGCACAGATACGCAGTATTTT. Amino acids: CASSLPGLASTDTQYF.

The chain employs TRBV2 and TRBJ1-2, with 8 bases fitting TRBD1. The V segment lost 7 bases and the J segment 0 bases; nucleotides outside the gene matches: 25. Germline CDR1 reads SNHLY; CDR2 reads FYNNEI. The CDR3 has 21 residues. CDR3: CASIGQGAVNVTGVSNYGYTF. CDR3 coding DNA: TGTGCCAGCATCGGACAGGGAGCGGTAAATGTAACGGGCGTTTCTAACTATGGCTACACCTTC.